This TCR beta chain derives from a study of blood T cell repertoires in COVID-19. Study at large: Nucleic acid was either cDNA or gDNA, and it came from T cells, B-cell-depleted T cells, or PBMCs.

CDR1 and CDR2 from the germline V gene are SGHNT and YYREEE (reference sequence). V shed 2 bases and J 6 bases; nucleotides not matched to a gene: 10. The length of the CDR3 is 15 residues. Data came from immunoSEQ multiplex PCR; TCRdb stores just in-frame clones and leaves some out. The profile shows roughly 60,000 clones, roughly 84% of them singletons. Sequenced material: peripheral blood. J is TRBJ2-7 and V is TRBV5-4; 8 nucleotides line up with TRBD1. The sequence was collected from a woman between 55 and 75 years old with acute or convalescent COVID-19. The CDR3 DNA sequence: TGTGCCAGCAGCTTCGGGGGCAGGGGGCGCGGCGAGCAGTACTTC. Translated, it gives CASSFGGRGRGEQYF. The variable domain in full, with the rest retrieved from reference TRBV5-4 and TRBJ2-7, is ETGVTQSPTHLIKTRGQQVTLRCSSQSGHNTVSWYQQALGQGPQFIFQYYREEENGRGNFPPRFSGLQFPNYSSELNVNALELDDSALYLCASSFGGRGRGEQYFGPGTRLTVT.